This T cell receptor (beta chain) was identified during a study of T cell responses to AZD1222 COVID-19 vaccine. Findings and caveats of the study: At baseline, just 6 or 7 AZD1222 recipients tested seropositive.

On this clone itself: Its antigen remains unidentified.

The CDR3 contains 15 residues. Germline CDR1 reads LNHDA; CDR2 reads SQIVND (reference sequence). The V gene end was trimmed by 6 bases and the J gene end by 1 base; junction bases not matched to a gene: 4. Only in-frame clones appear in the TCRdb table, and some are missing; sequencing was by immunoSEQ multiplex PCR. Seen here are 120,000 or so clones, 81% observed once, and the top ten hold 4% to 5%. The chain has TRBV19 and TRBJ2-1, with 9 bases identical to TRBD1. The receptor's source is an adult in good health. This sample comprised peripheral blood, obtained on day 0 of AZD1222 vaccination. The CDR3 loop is CASRDGTGSYNEQFF. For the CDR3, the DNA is TGTGCCAGTAGGGACGGGACAGGGTCCTACAATGAGCAGTTCTTC.